Listed below are T cell receptor beta chains from one sample, sequenced in a study of T cells in Graves' hyperthyroidism and ophthalmopathy. A single record per CDR3 protein comes from TCRdb applying MiXCR to the multiplex PCR reads. The sample gives hundreds of thousands of distinct CDR3 sequences, roughly 50% of which show up once; 8.2% is in the top ten. The source material was peripheral blood or thyroid tissue (not recorded which). The receptors originated from a woman aged 18-30 years with Graves' hyperthyroidism. Each CDR3 is given with its conserved first and last residue. Fields, in order: V gene, D gene, clone size, J gene, CDR3 protein, CDR3 DNA. A D gene is named only where the DNA matches it firmly. Clone size, where shown, is once, few, many, or a class for clones that have expanded.

TRBV29-1	NA	many	TRBJ1-2	CSVSVDYGYTF	TGCAGCGTTTCAGTGGACTATGGCTACACCTTC
TRBV7-9	NA	NA	TRBJ1-4	CASSLGYQGNEKLFF	TGTGCCAGCAGCTTAGGCTATCAGGGTAATGAAAAACTGTTTTTT
TRBV24-1	NA	many	TRBJ1-5	CATSDPGWPQHF	TGTGCCACCAGTGACCCCGGTTGGCCCCAGCATTTT
TRBV10-3	NA	many	TRBJ1-5	CAISGGGNQPQHF	TGTGCCATCAGCGGAGGGGGAAACCAGCCCCAGCATTTT
TRBV7-8	TRBD1	many	TRBJ1-1	CASSSEDRGGTEAFF	TGTGCCAGCAGCTCAGAGGACAGGGGCGGTACTGAAGCTTTCTTT
TRBV29-1	NA	few	TRBJ2-7	CSVESSDLPYEQYF	TGCAGCGTTGAATCCAGCGACCTTCCTTACGAGCAGTACTTC
TRBV6-1	TRBD1	few	TRBJ1-1	CASSSTRGTEAFF	TGTGCCAGCAGTTCAACCAGGGGGACTGAAGCTTTCTTT
TRBV2	TRBD2	NA	TRBJ2-2	CASSQSGTTGELFF	TGTGCCAGCAGCCAGAGCGGGACCACCGGGGAGCTGTTTTTT
TRBV20-1	NA	NA	TRBJ2-1	CSAESQAVLYEQFF	TGCAGTGCGGAATCCCAGGCGGTCCTCTACGAGCAGTTCTTC
TRBV25-1	TRBD1	NA	TRBJ1-2	CASYEQGYGYTF	TGTGCCAGCTACGAACAGGGGTATGGCTACACCTTC
TRBV7-3	TRBD1	many	TRBJ1-6	CASSPTTGEGSPLHF	TGTGCCAGCAGCCCGACGACAGGGGAAGGATCACCCCTCCACTTT
TRBV20-1	NA	few	TRBJ2-5	CSGEGKQETQYF	TGCAGTGGCGAGGGCAAACAAGAGACCCAGTACTTC
TRBV24-1	TRBD1	few	TRBJ1-5	CATSDPRTGGGNQPQHF	TGTGCCACCAGTGACCCCAGGACAGGGGGAGGAAATCAGCCCCAGCATTTT
TRBV10-3	NA	NA	TRBJ2-5	CAISDIIAERGETQYF	TGTGCCATCAGTGATATCATAGCGGAGAGGGGAGAGACCCAGTACTTC
TRBV29-1	NA	NA	TRBJ1-2	CSFDRGYTF	TGCAGCTTTGACAGGGGCTACACCTTC
TRBV12-3/TRBV12-4	NA	NA	TRBJ1-2	CASSLRGGRGYTF	TGTGCCAGCAGTCTAAGGGGGGGCCGGGGCTACACCTTC
TRBV2	TRBD1	many	TRBJ1-2	CASRKDREGGYTF	TGTGCCAGCAGGAAGGACAGGGAAGGCGGCTACACCTTC